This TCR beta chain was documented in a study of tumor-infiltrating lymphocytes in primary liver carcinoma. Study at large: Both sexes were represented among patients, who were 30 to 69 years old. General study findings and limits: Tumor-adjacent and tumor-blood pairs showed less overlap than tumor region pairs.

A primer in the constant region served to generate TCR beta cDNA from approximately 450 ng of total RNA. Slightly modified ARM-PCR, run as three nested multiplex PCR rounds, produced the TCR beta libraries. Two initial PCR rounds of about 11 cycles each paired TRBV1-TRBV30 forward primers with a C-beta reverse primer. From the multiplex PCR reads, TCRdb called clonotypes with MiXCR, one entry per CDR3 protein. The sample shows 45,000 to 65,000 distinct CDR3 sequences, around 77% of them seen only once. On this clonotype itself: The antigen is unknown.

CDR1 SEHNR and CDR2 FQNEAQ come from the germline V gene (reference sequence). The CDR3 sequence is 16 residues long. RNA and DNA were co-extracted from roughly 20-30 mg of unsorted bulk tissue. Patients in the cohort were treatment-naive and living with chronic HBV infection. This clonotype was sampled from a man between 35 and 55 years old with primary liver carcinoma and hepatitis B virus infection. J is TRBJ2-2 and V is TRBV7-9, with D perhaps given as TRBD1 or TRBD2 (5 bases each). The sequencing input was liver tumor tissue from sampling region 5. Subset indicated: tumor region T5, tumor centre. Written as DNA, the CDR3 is TGTGTCGGCAGCTTAGTTCTTCAGGGTTGGACTGGGGAGCTGTTTTTT. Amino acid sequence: CVGSLVLQGWTGELFF. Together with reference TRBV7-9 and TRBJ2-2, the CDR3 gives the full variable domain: DTGVSQNPRHKITKRGQNVTFRCDPISEHNRLYWYRQTLGQGPEFLTYFQNEAQLEKSRLLSDRFSAERPKGSFSTLEIQRTEQGDSAMYLCVGSLVLQGWTGELFFGEGSRLTVL.